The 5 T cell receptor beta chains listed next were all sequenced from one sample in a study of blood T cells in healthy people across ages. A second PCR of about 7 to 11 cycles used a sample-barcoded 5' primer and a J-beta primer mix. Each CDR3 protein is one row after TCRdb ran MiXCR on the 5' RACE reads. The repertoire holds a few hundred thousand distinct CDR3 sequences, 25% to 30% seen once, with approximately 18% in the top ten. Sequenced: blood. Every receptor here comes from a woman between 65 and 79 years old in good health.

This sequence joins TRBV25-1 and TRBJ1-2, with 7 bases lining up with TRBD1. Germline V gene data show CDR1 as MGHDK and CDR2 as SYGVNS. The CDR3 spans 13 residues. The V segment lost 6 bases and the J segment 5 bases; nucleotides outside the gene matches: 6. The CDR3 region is CASSQTGIYGYTF. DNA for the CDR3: TGTGCCAGCAGCCAGACAGGGATATATGGCTACACCTTC.

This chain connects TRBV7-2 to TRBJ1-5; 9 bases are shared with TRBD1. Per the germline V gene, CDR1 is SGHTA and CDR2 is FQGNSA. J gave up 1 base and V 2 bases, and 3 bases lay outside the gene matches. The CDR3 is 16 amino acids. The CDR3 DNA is TGTGCCAGCAGCTTATTCGGGACAGGGAGCAATCAGCCCCAGCATTTT. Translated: CASSLFGTGSNQPQHF.

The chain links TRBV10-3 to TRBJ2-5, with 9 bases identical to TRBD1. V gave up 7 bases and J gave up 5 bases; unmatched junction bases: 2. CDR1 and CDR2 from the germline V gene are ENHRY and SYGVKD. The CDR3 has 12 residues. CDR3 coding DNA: TGTGCCATCAACGGACAGGGGGAGACCCAGTACTTC. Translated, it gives CAINGQGETQYF.

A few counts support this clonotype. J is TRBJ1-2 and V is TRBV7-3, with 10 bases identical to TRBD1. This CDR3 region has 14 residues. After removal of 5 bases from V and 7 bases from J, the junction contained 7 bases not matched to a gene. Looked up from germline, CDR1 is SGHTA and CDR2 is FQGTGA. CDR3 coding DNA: TGTGCCAGCAGCCGGGACAGGGGTTACAGTGGCTACACCTTC. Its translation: CASSRDRGYSGYTF.

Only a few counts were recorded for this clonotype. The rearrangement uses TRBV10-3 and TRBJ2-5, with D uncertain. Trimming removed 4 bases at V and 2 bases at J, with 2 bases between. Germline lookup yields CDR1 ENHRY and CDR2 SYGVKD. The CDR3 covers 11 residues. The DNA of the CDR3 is TGTGCCATCAGTGTACAAGAGACCCAGTACTTC. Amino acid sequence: CAISVQETQYF.